The T cell receptor (beta chain) under discussion was sequenced for a study of Graves' ophthalmopathy and Graves' hyperthyroidism. General observations from the study: Blood shared most expanded thyroid clonotypes above 0.001 frequency.

In donors with ophthalmopathy, activity was moderate-to-severe, with CAS ≥3, NOSPECS ≥4 and duration under 3 months. A few counts support this clonotype. Antigen specificity is unknown. A read error may produce the germline difference seen at one junction end. Amplifying from RNA transcripts, the study obtained TCR beta CDR3 regions. Investigators did first-round RT-PCR with HTBI primers, then second-round multiplex PCR. TCRdb used MiXCR to reprocess the multiplex PCR reads, holding one entry per CDR3 protein. This table has under 400,000 distinct CDR3 sequences, about a sixth appearing once. This CDR3 region has 11 residues. Per the germline V gene, CDR1 is DFQATT and CDR2 is SNEGSKA (reference sequence).

The TCR sequence derives from an adult man with Graves' ophthalmopathy. Source material: peripheral blood. The chain carries TRBV20-1 and TRBJ1-2; D ambiguous. CDR3 region: CSGRDTRGYIF. DNA of the CDR3: TGCAGTGGTAGAGATACCCGTGGCTACATCTTC.